The 12 T cell receptor beta chains listed next were all sequenced from one sample in a study of cytomegalovirus exposure and HLA in healthy donors. Profiling relied on immunoSEQ multiplex PCR, and the TCRdb table lists in-frame clones only, not all of them. Of around 240,000 clones listed, roughly 89% are singletons. The sequencing input was PBMCs. Receptors were obtained from a woman younger than 35 in good health and CMV-seronegative.

The chain couples TRBV29-1 to TRBJ2-3, with 7 bases aligning to TRBD1. V gave up 7 bases and J gave up 0 bases; unmatched junction bases: 16. Looked up from germline, CDR1 is SQVTM and CDR2 is ANQGSEA. The CDR3 is 17 amino acids. CDR3 in DNA: TGCAGCGCCCGACAGGGACCGGTGGTCTCTAGCACAGATACGCAGTATTTT. Its translation: CSARQGPVVSSTDTQYF.

The V and J genes are TRBV7-9 and TRBJ2-1; 13 nucleotides line up with TRBD2. The CDR3 is made up of 15 amino acids. Per germline, CDR1 SEHNR and CDR2 FQNEAQ (reference sequence). J lost 7 bases, V lost 5 bases, and 5 bases had no gene match. CDR3 DNA: TGTGCCAGCAGCGAAACTAGCGGGGGGGTTAATGAGCAGTTCTTC. Protein: CASSETSGGVNEQFF.

The genes are TRBV7-6 and TRBJ1-1; D call uncertain. Germline-derived CDR1 and CDR2 are SGHVS and FNYEAQ. Trimming pared 6 bases from V and 4 bases from J, leaving 12 bases between. There are 13 residues in the CDR3. CDR3 in DNA: TGTGCCAGCAGATCCACGGGAGCCACTGAAGCTTTCTTT. The encoded protein is CASRSTGATEAFF.

This clone has a handful of counts. The V gene is TRBV28, the J gene TRBJ1-5, with TRBD1 as a possible D gene (5 bases). Germline V gives CDR1 MDHEN, CDR2 SYDVKM. The CDR3 contains 15 residues. Between the trimmed V and J ends, which lost 3 bases and 0 bases, there was a span of 9 bases. The CDR3 DNA reads as TGTGCCAGCAGTTTGGGACTGAATAGCAATCAGCCCCAGCATTTT. Protein: CASSLGLNSNQPQHF.

The chain combines TRBV29-1 with TRBJ1-2; 9 positions agree with TRBD1. V shed 6 bases and J 6 bases; nucleotides not matched to a gene: 8. Germline CDR1 SQVTM, CDR2 ANQGSEA. The CDR3 sequence is 13 residues long. CDR3: CSVDITGGHGYTF. CDR3 sequence (DNA): TGCAGCGTGGACATTACAGGGGGCCATGGCTACACCTTC. The variable domain in full, completed from reference TRBV29-1 and TRBJ1-2, reads SAVISQKPSRDICQRGTSLTIQCQVDSQVTMMFWYRQQPGQSLTLIATANQGSEATYESGFVIDKFPISRPNLTFSTLTVSNMSPEDSSIYLCSVDITGGHGYTFGSGTRLTVV.

The chain uses TRBV29-1 and TRBJ1-4, with 9 bases aligning to TRBD1. The CDR3 has 16 amino acids. Germline values: CDR1 SQVTM, CDR2 ANQGSEA. Trimming took 0 bases from V and 8 from J; bases not matched to a gene: 10. The chain's CDR3 is CSVEDDPGQGGEKLFF. The CDR3 region has the DNA TGCAGCGTTGAAGACGACCCGGGACAGGGTGGGGAAAAACTGTTTTTT.

This clone was seen just once. The chain carries TRBV6-5 and TRBJ1-1; the D is unclear. With 8 bases removed from V and 1 base from J, the gap between germline ends came to 11 bases. This CDR3 is 13 amino acids long. Looked up from germline, CDR1 is MNHEY and CDR2 is SVGAGI. CDR3 bases: TGTGCCAGCGGAAACCCGGGGAACACTGAAGCTTTCTTT. As protein: CASGNPGNTEAFF.

On this clone itself: A read error may produce the germline difference seen at one junction end. The chain carries TRBV9 and TRBJ2-3; D possibly corresponds to TRBD2 (6 bases). Per the germline V gene, CDR1 is SGDLS and CDR2 is YYNGEE. This CDR3 comprises 15 residues. The CDR3 reads CASSVTSRGTDTQYF. CDR3 coding DNA: TGTGCCAGCAGCGTAACTAGCCGGGGCACGGATACGCAGTATTTT.

V is TRBV2 and J is TRBJ1-6, with D perhaps TRBD1 (5 bases). CDR3 length: 16 amino acids. The ends were cut back, 2 bases at V and 5 bases at J, with 13 bases in the middle. Germline V lookup: CDR1 SNHLY, CDR2 FYNNEI. The CDR3 sequence: CASSERGRLNNSPLHF. As DNA, the CDR3 is TGTGCCAGCAGTGAAAGGGGTAGGCTTAATAATTCACCCCTCCACTTT.

V and J are TRBV27 and TRBJ2-7, with unresolved D. The V gene's germline CDR1 is MNHEY and CDR2 SMNVEV (reference sequence). CDR3 length: 11 amino acids. The germline V and J ends were trimmed by 3 bases and 2 bases, with 2 bases remaining between them. CDR3 nucleotides: TGTGCCAGCAGTTTCGCCTACGAGCAGTACTTC. This codes for CASSFAYEQYF.

The J gene is TRBJ2-7, the V gene TRBV10-1; a possible D gene is TRBD2 (6 bases). Trimming shortened V by 6 bases and J by 2 bases, and 11 bases separated the two germline ends. There are 13 residues in the CDR3. Germline V gene data show CDR1 as WNHNN and CDR2 as SYGVQD (reference sequence). CDR3 sequence (DNA): TGCGCCAGCAGCGGGAGTGGTACCTACGAGCAGTACTTC. Its translation: CASSGSGTYEQYF.

The V gene is TRBV4-1, the J gene TRBJ1-4; 12 nucleotides match TRBD1. Germline CDR1 reads MGHRA; CDR2 reads YSYEKL. V trimming: 4 bases; J trimming: 3 bases; junction bases outside the gene matches: 6. The CDR3 consists of 17 residues. The CDR3 spells CASSLRDRGLANEKLFF. Written as DNA, the CDR3 is TGCGCCAGCAGCCTCAGGGACAGGGGGCTGGCTAATGAAAAACTGTTTTTT.